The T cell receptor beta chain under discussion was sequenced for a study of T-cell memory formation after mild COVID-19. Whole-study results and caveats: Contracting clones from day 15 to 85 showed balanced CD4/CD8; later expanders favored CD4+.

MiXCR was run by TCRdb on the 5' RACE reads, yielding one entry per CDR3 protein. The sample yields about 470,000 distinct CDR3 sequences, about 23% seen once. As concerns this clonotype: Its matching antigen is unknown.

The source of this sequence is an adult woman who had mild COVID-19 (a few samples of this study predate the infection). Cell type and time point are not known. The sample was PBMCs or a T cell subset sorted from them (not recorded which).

CDR3 sequence: CASSYRGQGYEQYF. Here the CDR3 DNA reads TGTGCCAGCAGTTACCGGGGGCAGGGCTACGAGCAGTACTTC. V and J are TRBV6-5 and TRBJ2-7; D possibly matches TRBD1 or TRBD2 (6 bases each). The length of the CDR3 is 14 residues. The germline V and J ends were trimmed by 2 bases and 3 bases, with 11 bases remaining between them. CDR1 MNHEY and CDR2 SVGAGI come from the germline V gene.